Sequencing of this TCR beta chain was carried out in a study of cytomegalovirus exposure and HLA in healthy donors. General study results and limits: Most CMV-associated TCR beta chains appeared HLA-restricted in a later analysis.

The table lists this clone with a few counts. Antigen: not known. In the PCR, 60 Vbeta and 13 Jbeta primers were used. The protocol was immunoSEQ multiplex PCR, while the TCRdb copy is restricted to in-frame clones and leaves out a portion. The table includes over 200,000 clones, 70% to 80% detected once. From germline, CDR1 is SGHAT and CDR2 FQNNGV. The CDR3 sequence is 15 residues long. The J segment lost 0 bases and the V segment lost 5 bases, leaving 6 bases of the junction unmatched. The TCR comes from a woman aged 55 to 70 in good health and CMV-seropositive. Sequenced input: PBMCs. The genes are TRBV11-2 and TRBJ1-1, with 7 nucleotides matching TRBD1. In DNA, the CDR3 is TGTGCCAGCAGCCTGAGGGGGACAGTGAACACTGAAGCTTTCTTT. Translating gives CASSLRGTVNTEAFF.